The 21 T cell receptor beta chains below were found in one sample sequenced in a study of glioma-infiltrating T cells after dendritic cell vaccination. Sequencing was performed with immunoSEQ multiplex PCR; in TCRdb, only in-frame clones are kept and a portion is missing. This table holds fewer than 4,000 clones, roughly 85% found once. The source material was tumor tissue, sampled before dendritic cell vaccination. The receptor source for this set is a human donor with glioblastoma.

DNA for the CDR3: TGCAGCGTTAGCACCGGGACAGGGTTGAATTCACCCCTCCACTTT. Encoded protein: CSVSTGTGLNSPLHF. The chain employs TRBV29-1 and TRBJ1-6; 9 positions match TRBD1. CDR3 length equals 15 residues. Germline values: CDR1 SQVTM, CDR2 ANQGSEA. V lost 5 bases, J lost 7 bases, and 9 bases stayed unmatched.

J is TRBJ2-1 and V is TRBV6-4; 8 bases line up with TRBD2. Trimming took 3 bases from V and 0 from J; bases not matched to a gene: 4. Germline V gene lookup returns CDR1 MRHNA and CDR2 SNTAGT. CDR3 length: 16 amino acids. CDR3 in DNA: TGTGCCAGCAGTGAGGTAGCGGGAAGCTCCTACAATGAGCAGTTCTTC. Protein sequence: CASSEVAGSSYNEQFF.

This chain links TRBV7-9 with TRBJ2-7; D possibly corresponds to TRBD1 (6 bases). V dropped 3 bases and J dropped 0 bases, with 12 bases sitting between them. This CDR3 has 15 residues. Germline-derived CDR1 and CDR2 are SEHNR and FQNEAQ (reference sequence). The CDR3 here is CASSFGTLSSYEQYF. The DNA for the CDR3 is TGTGCCAGCAGCTTTGGGACACTAAGCTCCTACGAGCAGTACTTC.

The chain recombines TRBV11-3 with TRBJ1-1; D is unresolved. The germline V and J ends were trimmed by 3 bases and 0 bases, with 8 bases remaining between them. This CDR3 contains 14 residues. Germline loops: CDR1 SGHNT, CDR2 YENEEA. The CDR3 protein is CASSFQRMNTEAFF. CDR3 DNA: TGTGCCAGCAGCTTTCAGCGAATGAACACTGAAGCTTTCTTT.

This clone was seen only a few times. An end of the junction does not agree with germline; a read error may underlie this. The J gene is TRBJ2-6, the V gene TRBV19; TRBD1 agrees at 7 bases. The CDR3 contains 18 residues. Germline CDR1 is LNHDA and CDR2 is SQIVND (reference sequence). CDR3 DNA sequence: TGTGCCAGTACCGACGACAGGGATACGATCTCTGGGGCCAACGTCCCGACTTTC. Protein sequence: CASTDDRDTISGANVPTF.

The genes are TRBV29-1 and TRBJ2-4; 7 nucleotides match TRBD2. CDR1 is SQVTM, CDR2 ANQGSEA, per germline. The V and J ends lost 5 bases and 2 bases, in that order; junction bases with no gene match: 18. CDR3 size: 18 residues. The CDR3 sequence is CSVRLWDSGTTPKNIQYF. The CDR3 DNA reads TGCAGCGTTCGACTGTGGGACTCCGGGACTACTCCCAAAAACATTCAGTACTTC. The variable domain in full, with the rest retrieved from reference TRBV29-1 and TRBJ2-4, is SAVISQKPSRDICQRGTSLTIQCQVDSQVTMMFWYRQQPGQSLTLIATANQGSEATYESGFVIDKFPISRPNLTFSTLTVSNMSPEDSSIYLCSVRLWDSGTTPKNIQYFGAGTRLSVL.

In nucleotides, the CDR3 is TGCGCCAGCAGCCAAGGACTGGGAACTAGTCAGTTCTTC. It yields the protein CASSQGLGTSQFF. V is TRBV4-3 and J is TRBJ2-1; possibly TRBD2 for D (5 bases). V was clipped by 1 base and J by 13 bases, with 14 bases between them. The CDR3 is made up of 13 amino acids. CDR1 and CDR2 (germline): LGHNA, YSLEER.

The V and J genes are TRBV19 and TRBJ1-3; the D is unclear. The CDR3 is 16 residues long. Germline values: CDR1 LNHDA, CDR2 SQIVND (reference sequence). V was shortened by 3 bases and J by 0 bases, with 12 bases between the two germline ends. The CDR3 nucleotides read TGTGCCAGTAGTATTTCAGGTGTAGGCTCTGGAAACACCATATATTTT. This sequence encodes CASSISGVGSGNTIYF.

The chain joins TRBV18 to TRBJ2-4; tentatively, D is TRBD2 (7 bases). Germline-derived CDR1 and CDR2 are KGHSH and LQKENI. Trimming stripped 3 bases from V and 9 bases from J, with 21 bases between. This CDR3 contains 16 residues. Written as DNA, the CDR3 is TGTGCCAGCTCACCCCCCTCGCGGGGGCTGTTTGGCATTCAGTACTTC. Translation: CASSPPSRGLFGIQYF.

V and J are TRBV11-2 and TRBJ2-2; a possible D gene is TRBD2 (6 bases). Per the germline V gene, CDR1 is SGHAT and CDR2 is FQNNGV. This CDR3 is 15 amino acids long. V lost 5 bases, J lost 5 bases, and 15 bases lay in between. The CDR3 bases are TGTGCCAGCAGCCCACCGGGACTTCAAACCGGGGAGCTGTTTTTT. Translated: CASSPPGLQTGELFF.

This chain links TRBV4-2 with TRBJ2-7, with TRBD2 matching 9 bases. J lost 3 bases, V lost 0 bases, and 6 bases had no gene match. Germline lookup yields CDR1 LGHNA and CDR2 YNFKEQ. The CDR3 has 16 residues. The CDR3 coding sequence is TGTGCCAGCAGCCAAGATTGGGCTAGCGGGGACTACGAGCAGTACTTC. Protein sequence: CASSQDWASGDYEQYF.

The chain couples TRBV7-2 to TRBJ2-7; D might be TRBD2 (5 bases). The V and J ends lost 1 base and 5 bases respectively, with 12 bases between them. Per germline, CDR1 SGHTA and CDR2 FQGNSA. This CDR3 region has 14 residues. CDR3 nucleotides: TGTGCCAGCAGCTTAGGGCTAGCTAGGCACGAGCAGTACTTC. Translation: CASSLGLARHEQYF.

The chain carries TRBV5-4 and TRBJ2-5; 9 bases map to TRBD2. Germline values: CDR1 SGHNT, CDR2 YYREEE (reference sequence). The CDR3 runs 18 residues. The V and J ends lost 2 bases and 5 bases, in that order; junction bases with no gene match: 16. The CDR3 nucleotides are TGTGCCAGCAGCTTACCAACAGGCTCCGGGACTAGCTCGGAGACCCAGTACTTC. Its protein is CASSLPTGSGTSSETQYF.

The chain combines TRBV4-2 with TRBJ2-1; D perhaps matches TRBD1 (6 bases). The CDR3 spans 14 residues. Germline V gene sequence: CDR1 LGHNA, CDR2 YNFKEQ. The V and J ends lost 8 bases and 0 bases respectively, with 11 bases between them. Here the CDR3 reads CASGGQSSYNEQFF. The CDR3 DNA follows: TGTGCCAGCGGTGGACAGAGCTCCTACAATGAGCAGTTCTTC.

V gene TRBV27 combines with J gene TRBJ2-7, with TRBD2 identical over 14 bases. The CDR3 consists of 17 residues. Losses at the gene ends were 7 bases for V and 1 base for J; bases not matched to a gene: 9. The V gene's germline CDR1 is MNHEY and CDR2 SMNVEV (reference sequence). CDR3 sequence: CASTPFGLAGGSYEQYF. The CDR3 DNA reads as TGTGCCAGCACCCCTTTTGGACTAGCGGGGGGATCCTACGAGCAGTACTTC.

V gene TRBV9 combines with J gene TRBJ2-1; 8 bases match TRBD2. The V and J ends lost 3 bases and 7 bases, in that order; junction bases with no gene match: 9. This CDR3 comprises 15 residues. Per germline, CDR1 SGDLS and CDR2 YYNGEE. As DNA, the CDR3 is TGTGCCAGCAGCGAACGGGGGGGCCAGGAGAATGAGCAGTTCTTC. Translating it yields CASSERGGQENEQFF.

The chain joins TRBV6-6 to TRBJ2-7, with 8 bases lining up with TRBD1. This CDR3 contains 15 residues. The ends lost 5 bases at V and 2 bases at J; junction bases unmatched: 8. In germline, CDR1 is MNHNY, CDR2 SVGAGI (reference sequence). CDR3 in DNA: TGTGCCAGCAGTCAGACAGGGGACAGGACCTACGAGCAGTACTTC. This sequence encodes CASSQTGDRTYEQYF.

This chain links TRBV15 with TRBJ1-5; D is perhaps TRBD1 (5 bases). Trimming left V 0 bases short and J 2 bases short, with 5 bases between. Germline V lookup: CDR1 LNHNV, CDR2 YYDKDF (reference sequence). The CDR3 has 14 amino acids. CDR3 sequence: CATSRDRGNQPQHF. CDR3 coding DNA: TGTGCCACCAGCAGAGACAGGGGCAATCAGCCCCAGCATTTT.

This chain connects TRBV4-1 to TRBJ2-3; 8 nucleotides match TRBD2. Germline CDR1 is MGHRA and CDR2 is YSYEKL. Trimming took 0 bases from V and 0 from J; bases not matched to a gene: 8. The CDR3 has 18 amino acids. This chain's CDR3 is CASSQDVARGASTDTQYF. CDR3 bases: TGCGCCAGCAGCCAAGACGTTGCGCGGGGGGCCAGCACAGATACGCAGTATTTT.

This clone showed up just once. The gene calls are TRBV9 and TRBJ2-5, with D tentatively TRBD2 (6 bases). Trimming cost V 0 bases and J 1 base, with 10 bases left between them. CDR3 length: 15 residues. Germline lookup yields CDR1 SGDLS and CDR2 YYNGEE. The chain's CDR3 is CASSVAGTAQETQYF. For the CDR3, the DNA is TGTGCCAGCAGCGTAGCGGGGACTGCCCAAGAGACCCAGTACTTC. The full variable domain, its missing parts supplied by reference TRBV9 and TRBJ2-5, is DSGVTQTPKHLITATGQRVTLRCSPRSGDLSVYWYQQSLDQGLQFLIQYYNGEERAKGNILERFSAQQFPDLHSELNLSSLELGDSALYFCASSVAGTAQETQYFGPGTRLLVL.

V gene TRBV18 combines with J gene TRBJ1-1; D is perhaps TRBD1 (6 bases). Germline values: CDR1 KGHSH, CDR2 LQKENI. This CDR3 comprises 14 residues. The V gene lost 6 bases and the J gene lost 0 bases, with 11 bases spanning the gap. CDR3 loop: CASSSGTLNTEAFF. For the CDR3, the DNA is TGTGCCAGCTCTTCCGGGACACTGAACACTGAAGCTTTCTTT. Filled out from reference TRBV18 and TRBJ1-1, the complete variable domain reads NAGVMQNPRHLVRRRGQEARLRCSPMKGHSHVYWYRQLPEEGLKFMVYLQKENIIDESGMPKERFSAEFPKEGPSILRIQQVVRGDSAAYFCASSSGTLNTEAFFGQGTRLTVV.